This T cell receptor beta chain was identified during a study of control samples from healthy donors and cancer patients. Generated by immunoSEQ multiplex PCR, the TCRdb table keeps only in-frame clones and is missing some. This table holds 100,000 to 150,000 clones, roughly 87% found once. The ends were cut back, 3 bases at V and 3 bases at J, with 24 bases in the middle. From germline, CDR1 is LNHDA and CDR2 SQIVND (reference sequence). CDR3 length: 18 residues. The chain recombines TRBV19 with TRBJ2-7, with D possibly TRBD2 on 5 matching bases. What was sequenced was blood. The origin of this receptor is a young man in good health. DNA of the CDR3: TGTGCCAGTAGTATTCAGAATGGGGAGACTATTAGGGTCTACGAGCAGTACTTC. This sequence encodes CASSIQNGETIRVYEQYF.